Listed here are 16 T cell receptor beta chains from one sample, sequenced in a study of cytomegalovirus exposure and HLA in healthy donors. The PCR was carried out with 60 Vbeta primers and 13 Jbeta primers. Assay used: immunoSEQ multiplex PCR; TCRdb lists only in-frame clones, some missing. The table has 150,000 to 200,000 clones, about 75% seen once. The specimen was PBMCs. The source is a male donor in good health and CMV-seronegative.

The rearrangement links TRBV4-3 to TRBJ1-3; D is uncertain. The CDR3 length is 16 residues. Trimming stripped 0 bases from V and 0 bases from J, with 9 bases between. Germline loops: CDR1 LGHNA, CDR2 YSLEER. CDR3 coding DNA: TGCGCCAGCAGCCAAGAAATCCCAGGCTCTGGAAACACCATATATTTT. It specifies CASSQEIPGSGNTIYF.

The V call is TRBV9, the J call TRBJ2-3; 7 bases line up with TRBD2. The V and J ends lost 3 bases and 6 bases, in that order; junction bases with no gene match: 10. The CDR3 has 15 amino acids. Germline values: CDR1 SGDLS, CDR2 YYNGEE. The CDR3 region has the DNA TGTGCCAGCAGCGCCGGAGGGGCCGGGGGGGATACGCAGTATTTT. It is translated as CASSAGGAGGDTQYF.

The chain couples TRBV27 to TRBJ1-2, with no clear D. Trimming removed 5 bases at V and 8 bases at J, with 18 bases between. The CDR3 covers 14 residues. Germline-derived CDR1 and CDR2 are MNHEY and SMNVEV (reference sequence). The CDR3 loop is CASSALGRHWGYTF. In DNA form, the CDR3 reads TGTGCCAGCAGTGCTCTAGGCCGCCATTGGGGCTACACCTTC.

This chain connects TRBV5-1 to TRBJ1-5; D remains unclear. V was clipped by 0 bases and J by 1 base, with 11 bases between them. Looked up from germline, CDR1 is SGHRS and CDR2 is YFSETQ. This CDR3 comprises 16 residues. The CDR3 loop reads CASSLVGGESNQPQHF. The CDR3 DNA reads TGCGCCAGCAGCTTGGTGGGAGGAGAAAGCAATCAGCCCCAGCATTTT.

The chain is built from TRBV4-1 and TRBJ1-3, with a tentative D call TRBD1 (5 bases). CDR1 and CDR2 (germline): MGHRA, YSYEKL. V dropped 0 bases and J dropped 4 bases, with 13 bases sitting between them. The CDR3 runs 16 residues. In DNA, the CDR3 is TGCGCCAGCAGCCAAGAAGGTAGCAGGGTGGGAAACACCATATATTTT. It yields the protein CASSQEGSRVGNTIYF.

The J gene is TRBJ2-2, the V gene TRBV10-3, with 9 bases that match TRBD1. The V gene's germline CDR1 is ENHRY and CDR2 SYGVKD. The CDR3 contains 16 residues. Trimming removed 6 bases from V and 5 bases from J; junction bases left unmatched: 10. The CDR3 region is CAIRQQGAWETGELFF. The CDR3 coding sequence is TGTGCCATCAGGCAACAGGGGGCGTGGGAAACCGGGGAGCTGTTTTTT.

The rearrangement uses TRBV7-3 and TRBJ2-7; 8 nucleotides line up with TRBD2. The ends lost 3 bases at V and 0 bases at J; junction bases unmatched: 4. The germline V gene encodes CDR1 SGHTA and CDR2 FQGTGA. The length of the CDR3 is 15 residues. DNA of the CDR3: TGTGCCAGCAGCTTCGGGGGGGGGAGCTCCTACGAGCAGTACTTC. The encoded protein is CASSFGGGSSYEQYF.

The V call is TRBV5-1, the J call TRBJ2-3; 9 nucleotides line up with TRBD2. Trimming took 2 bases from V and 1 from J; bases not matched to a gene: 2. Looked up from germline, CDR1 is SGHRS and CDR2 is YFSETQ. This CDR3 comprises 15 residues. The CDR3 reads CASSFSGGRTDTQYF. CDR3 bases: TGCGCCAGCAGCTTTAGCGGGGGCCGCACAGATACGCAGTATTTT.

The CDR3 protein is CASSSAYGNTIYF. CDR3 nucleotide sequence: TGTGCCAGTAGTAGCGCGTACGGAAACACCATATATTTT. This chain connects TRBV19 to TRBJ1-3; D uncertain. V lost 4 bases and J lost 4, with 8 bases in between. CDR1 and CDR2 from the germline V gene are LNHDA and SQIVND (reference sequence). CDR3 length equals 13 residues.

This sequence joins TRBV9 and TRBJ1-3, with D perhaps TRBD1 (6 bases). The CDR3 is 15 amino acids. V was cut by 3 bases and J by 3 bases, with 13 bases left in between. CDR1 is SGDLS and CDR2 is YYNGEE in the germline V gene. The CDR3 sequence is CASSAVQGSGNTIYF. The CDR3 DNA reads as TGTGCCAGCAGCGCCGTACAGGGAAGTGGAAACACCATATATTTT.

The table lists this clone with a few counts. This rearrangement joins TRBV7-2 to TRBJ1-2, with D uncertain. V was clipped by 3 bases and J by 8 bases, with 10 bases between them. The V gene's germline CDR1 is SGHTA and CDR2 FQGNSA. The CDR3 spans 12 residues. The CDR3 spells CASSFLIEGYTF. The CDR3 nucleotides read TGTGCCAGCAGCTTCCTCATAGAGGGCTACACCTTC.

The chain links TRBV7-2 to TRBJ2-7; a possible D gene is TRBD1 (6 bases). Trimming shortened V by 4 bases and J by 6 bases, and 13 bases separated the two germline ends. CDR1 and CDR2 (germline): SGHTA, FQGNSA. This CDR3 is built from 13 residues. The CDR3 DNA reads TGTGCCAGCAGCTGGACAGATACGCGCGAGCAGTACTTC. Translation gives CASSWTDTREQYF.

This clone has just a few counts. J is TRBJ2-7 and V is TRBV18; D call uncertain. Germline V gene sequence: CDR1 KGHSH, CDR2 LQKENI. CDR3 length equals 13 residues. V lost 2 bases, J lost 1 base, and 6 bases lay in between. The CDR3 nucleotides read TGTGCCAGCTCACCAATACAGTCCTACGAGCAGTACTTC. This gives the protein CASSPIQSYEQYF.

In its sample, this clone was seen a few times. V gene TRBV7-8 combines with J gene TRBJ1-6, with 8 bases fitting TRBD1. The CDR3 runs to 13 residues. J lost 10 bases, V lost 6 bases, and 5 bases had no gene match. Looked up from germline, CDR1 is SGHVS and CDR2 is FQNEAQ. The CDR3: CASRSQGASPLHF. In nucleotides, the CDR3 is TGTGCCAGCAGGTCGCAGGGGGCCTCACCCCTCCACTTT.

This clone was seen only a few times. The rearrangement uses TRBV7-2 and TRBJ2-2, with 8 bases fitting TRBD2. This CDR3 is 16 amino acids long. V lost 5 bases to trimming and J lost 1 base; unmatched junction nucleotides: 6. Germline values: CDR1 SGHTA, CDR2 FQGNSA. The CDR3 sequence: CASSPGGQGNTGELFF. CDR3 nucleotides: TGTGCCAGCAGCCCGGGAGGGCAGGGGAACACCGGGGAGCTGTTTTTT.

The genes are TRBV7-6 and TRBJ2-3; D remains unclear. V gave up 6 bases and J gave up 3 bases, with 13 bases separating them. This CDR3 has 14 amino acids. CDR1 is SGHVS and CDR2 is FNYEAQ in the germline V gene. The chain's CDR3 is CASSFGSGTDTQYF. The CDR3 nucleotides read TGTGCCAGCAGTTTTGGATCAGGTACAGATACGCAGTATTTT.